This is a list of T cell receptor beta chains from one sample in a study of blood T cell repertoires in COVID-19. Profiling relied on immunoSEQ multiplex PCR, and the TCRdb table lists in-frame clones only, not all of them. The table has 220,000 or so clones, 84% seen once; the top ten hold approximately 6.2%. The sequenced sample consisted of PBMCs or T cells enriched from blood (not recorded which). The receptors come from a middle-aged woman who had recovered from COVID-19. Each CDR3 is given with its conserved first and last residue. A D gene is named only where the DNA matches it firmly. A row's size may be missing; if present it is once, few, many or a size class.

V gene	clone size	J gene	D gene	CDR3 DNA	CDR3 protein
TRBV7-2	-	TRBJ2-1	-	TGTGCCAGCAGCCCCGGGGTCGTCTTCGATGAGCAGTTCTTC	CASSPGVVFDEQFF
TRBV13	once	TRBJ2-3	-	TGTGCCAGCAGATACACCTCCTTGTCGGCAGGGGCAGATACGCAGTATTTT	CASRYTSLSAGADTQYF
TRBV27	once	TRBJ1-1	TRBD1	TGTGCCAGCAGCCGACCCGGGACAGGGAACACTGAAGCTTTCTTT	CASSRPGTGNTEAFF
TRBV30	once	TRBJ1-1	-	TGTGCCGGTGACAGGAGCCTCGGGGTTAGGACTGAAGCTTTCTTT	CAGDRSLGVRTEAFF
TRBV7-2	-	TRBJ1-5	-	TGTGCCAGCAGCTTAGCGCTTGGGGGGAGCCAGCCCCAGCATTTT	CASSLALGGSQPQHF
TRBV27	-	TRBJ1-2	-	TGTGCCAGCAGTTTATTTCAGGGAGGAGGCTATGGCTACACCTTC	CASSLFQGGGYGYTF
TRBV2	-	TRBJ2-1	TRBD2	TGTGCCAGCAGGCAACTAGCGGGCGGGAATGAGCAGTTCTTC	CASRQLAGGNEQFF
TRBV9	few	TRBJ1-1	-	TGTGCCAGCAGCGTAGATGCGGGAGTGAAAGCTTTCTTT	CASSVDAGVKAFF
TRBV4-3	-	TRBJ1-5	TRBD1	TGCGCCAGCAGCCAAGGGACAGGGGACAATCAGCCCCAGCATTTT	CASSQGTGDNQPQHF
TRBV7-2	-	TRBJ2-1	-	TGTGCCAGCAGCTACTCCCGGGATGAGCAGTTCTTC	CASSYSRDEQFF